Here is one T cell receptor beta chain with its context. This sample is part of a study of blood T cell repertoires in COVID-19. Study-wide background: Sample material is recorded as cDNA or gDNA derived from T cells, B-cell-depleted T cells, or PBMCs.

Original data processing: Estimates of nucleated cell counts were drawn from the amplification of reference gene primers. Repertoires were generated with immunoSEQ multiplex PCR, while TCRdb's copy carries only in-frame clones and drops some. V, J and clone size derive from that table, while D and trimming were established from the DNA sequence. The sample shows some 530,000 clones, around 85% of them seen only once. V was trimmed by 6 bases and J by 5 bases, leaving 13 bases between them. The CDR3 length is 13 residues. Germline V gene sequence: CDR1 MNHEY, CDR2 SVGAGI. Input material: peripheral blood. The chain recombines TRBV6-5 with TRBJ1-1; D uncertain. The receptor was isolated from a human donor in a cohort sampled during active COVID-19. CDR3 amino acids: CASSQAGGTEAFF. The CDR3 DNA is TGTGCCAGCAGCCAGGCAGGAGGTACTGAAGCTTTCTTT.